This T cell receptor beta chain was observed in a study of T cell responses to AZD1222 COVID-19 vaccine. General observations from the study: Nearly half of the spike-specific TCRs reportedly recognize variant regions that carry no mutations. Sampled repertoires all dated from after the peak T cell response. Most donors were white British and more were female, and clonal diversity was possibly underestimated.

CDR1 SGHRS and CDR2 YFSETQ come from the germline V gene. The J segment lost 3 bases and the V segment lost 3 bases, leaving 17 bases of the junction unmatched. The CDR3 is 18 residues long. A word on this clone: Its matching antigen is unknown.

Here immunoSEQ multiplex PCR was the method, and the copy in TCRdb shows in-frame clones only, minus some. Of 150,000 or so clones in the sample, approximately 94% are singletons; the top ten hold approximately 4.8%. The sequenced sample was peripheral blood, obtained 28 days after the second AZD1222 dose. The sequence came from an adult who received the AZD1222 COVID-19 vaccine. V gene TRBV5-1 combines with J gene TRBJ1-2; TRBD1 matches at 7 bases. CDR3 sequence: CASSSDPGQATSHYGYTF. The DNA of the CDR3 is TGCGCCAGCAGCTCCGACCCCGGACAGGCCACTTCACACTATGGCTACACCTTC.